These T cell receptor beta chains were read from a single sample in a study of beta chain features in type 1 diabetes. Profiled with immunoSEQ multiplex PCR; TCRdb holds only in-frame clones, not every one. The sample yields fewer than 65,000 clones, approximately 59% seen once. Material: Tregs from blood. The receptors stem from a woman younger than 35 in good health. The CDR3 runs from the conserved cysteine through the conserved F or W. The D gene is left open where the match is weak. Clone size appears in some rows only: once, few, many, or a class for an expanded clone.

>NA|TRBV7-2|TRBD2|TRBJ2-7
CASSRGGGSYEQYF
TGTGCCAGCAGCAGGGGCGGGGGATCCTACGAGCAGTACTTC
>NA|TRBV7-2|TRBD1|TRBJ2-7
CASSLERGLYEQYF
TGTGCCAGCAGCTTAGAGAGGGGGCTCTACGAGCAGTACTTC
>NA|TRBV7-2|NA|TRBJ2-7
CASSQDSHSYEQYF
TGTGCCAGCAGCCAGGACAGCCATTCCTACGAGCAGTACTTC
>NA|TRBV7-9|NA|TRBJ1-1
CASSHGENEAFF
TGTGCCAGCAGCCACGGGGAGAATGAAGCTTTCTTT
>NA|TRBV7-9|NA|TRBJ1-2
CASSSVANYGYTF
TGTGCCAGCAGCTCGGTGGCTAACTATGGCTACACCTTC
>few|TRBV30|NA|TRBJ1-4
CAAEPFAGTSEKLFF
TGTGCCGCTGAGCCCTTCGCCGGTACGAGTGAAAAACTGTTTTTT
>few|TRBV7-9|TRBD1|TRBJ1-1
CASSLNRGTAFF
TGTGCCAGCAGCTTAAACAGGGGAACGGCTTTCTTT
>NA|TRBV2|NA|TRBJ1-1
CASKSWNTEAFF
TGTGCCAGCAAAAGCTGGAACACTGAAGCTTTCTTT
>NA|TRBV9|NA|TRBJ1-3
CASSVAERAVTIYF
TGTGCCAGCAGCGTAGCGGAGAGGGCAGTCACCATATATTTT
>NA|TRBV5-1|NA|TRBJ1-1
CASSLDRDTEAFF
TGCGCCAGCAGCTTGGACAGGGACACTGAAGCTTTCTTT
>once|TRBV2|NA|TRBJ1-1
CASSQEDTRNTEAFF
TGTGCCAGCAGCCAAGAAGATACACGGAACACTGAAGCTTTCTTT
>few|TRBV7-9|NA|TRBJ2-4
CASSLGSRVAKNIQYF
TGTGCCAGCAGCTTAGGTAGCCGGGTAGCCAAAAACATTCAGTACTTC
>few|TRBV10-3|TRBD1|TRBJ2-5
CAISGTGQETQYF
TGTGCCATCAGTGGGACAGGTCAAGAGACCCAGTACTTC
>NA|TRBV11-1|TRBD1|TRBJ1-2
CASSWSTGDYGYTF
TGTGCCAGCAGCTGGAGCACAGGGGATTATGGCTACACCTTC
>NA|TRBV5-4|TRBD2|TRBJ2-1
CASSTRTSGSSYNEQFF
TGTGCCAGCAGCACCAGGACTAGCGGGAGCTCCTACAATGAGCAGTTCTTC
>NA|TRBV10-3|TRBD1|TRBJ2-1
CAISEGGKAGTASYNEQFF
TGTGCCATCAGTGAGGGGGGAAAGGCCGGGACAGCCTCCTACAATGAGCAGTTCTTC
>NA|TRBV5-4|TRBD1|TRBJ1-1
CASSSFGQAGSTEAFF
TGTGCCAGCAGCTCATTTGGACAGGCCGGTTCCACTGAAGCTTTCTTT
>once|TRBV7-9|NA|TRBJ2-7
CASSFTSGAYEQYF
TGTGCCAGCAGCTTTACCTCAGGGGCCTACGAGCAGTACTTC
>NA|TRBV18|NA|TRBJ2-7
CASSPLTGEGGSYEQYF
TGTGCCAGCTCACCACTGACAGGGGAGGGCGGCTCCTACGAGCAGTACTTC
>NA|TRBV27|NA|TRBJ2-4
CASSLGMREIQYF
TGTGCCAGCAGTTTAGGGATGAGGGAGATTCAGTACTTC
>medium-sized|TRBV6-1|NA|TRBJ2-4
CASSEVGGAKNIQYF
TGTGCCAGCAGCGAGGTTGGAGGGGCCAAAAACATTCAGTACTTC
>few|TRBV9|TRBD1|TRBJ1-1
CASSVGDRVFEAFF
TGTGCCAGCAGCGTGGGGGACAGGGTATTTGAAGCTTTCTTT